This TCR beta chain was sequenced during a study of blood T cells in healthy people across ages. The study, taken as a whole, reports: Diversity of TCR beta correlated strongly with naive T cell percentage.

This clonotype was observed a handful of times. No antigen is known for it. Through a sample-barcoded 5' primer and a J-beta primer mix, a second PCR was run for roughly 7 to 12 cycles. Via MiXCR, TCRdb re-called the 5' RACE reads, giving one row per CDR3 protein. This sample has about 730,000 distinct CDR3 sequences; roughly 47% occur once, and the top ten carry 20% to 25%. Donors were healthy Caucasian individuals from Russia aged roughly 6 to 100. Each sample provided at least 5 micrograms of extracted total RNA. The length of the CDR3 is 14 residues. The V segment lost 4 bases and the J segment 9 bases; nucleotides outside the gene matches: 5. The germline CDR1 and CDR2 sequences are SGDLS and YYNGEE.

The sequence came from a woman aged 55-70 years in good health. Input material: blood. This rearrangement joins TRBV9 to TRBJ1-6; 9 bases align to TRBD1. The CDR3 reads CASSSTGGTSPLHF. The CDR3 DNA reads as TGTGCCAGCAGCTCAACAGGGGGCACTTCACCCCTCCACTTT. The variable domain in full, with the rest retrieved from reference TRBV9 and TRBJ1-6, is DSGVTQTPKHLITATGQRVTLRCSPRSGDLSVYWYQQSLDQGLQFLIQYYNGEERAKGNILERFSAQQFPDLHSELNLSSLELGDSALYFCASSSTGGTSPLHFGNGTRLTVT.